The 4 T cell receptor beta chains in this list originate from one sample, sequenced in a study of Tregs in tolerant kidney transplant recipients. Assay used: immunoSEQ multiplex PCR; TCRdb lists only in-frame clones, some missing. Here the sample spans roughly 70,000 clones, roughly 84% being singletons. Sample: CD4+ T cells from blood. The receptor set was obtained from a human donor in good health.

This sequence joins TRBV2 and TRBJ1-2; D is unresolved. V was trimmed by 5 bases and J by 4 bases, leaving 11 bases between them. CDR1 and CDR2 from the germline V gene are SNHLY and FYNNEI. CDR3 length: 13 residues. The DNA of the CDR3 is TGTGCCAGCAGTCGAGACACCGTCTATGGCTACACCTTC. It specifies CASSRDTVYGYTF.

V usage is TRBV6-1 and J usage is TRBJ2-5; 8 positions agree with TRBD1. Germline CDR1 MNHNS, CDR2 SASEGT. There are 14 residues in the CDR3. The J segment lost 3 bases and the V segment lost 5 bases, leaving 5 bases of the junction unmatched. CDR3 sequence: CASSSLTGEETQYF. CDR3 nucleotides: TGTGCCAGCAGTTCCTTGACAGGGGAAGAGACCCAGTACTTC.

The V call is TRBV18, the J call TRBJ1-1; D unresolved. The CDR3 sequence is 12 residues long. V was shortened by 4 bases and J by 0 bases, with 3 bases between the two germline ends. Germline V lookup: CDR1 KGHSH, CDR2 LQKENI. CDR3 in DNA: TGTGCCAGCTCACGAGTGAACACTGAAGCTTTCTTT. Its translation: CASSRVNTEAFF.

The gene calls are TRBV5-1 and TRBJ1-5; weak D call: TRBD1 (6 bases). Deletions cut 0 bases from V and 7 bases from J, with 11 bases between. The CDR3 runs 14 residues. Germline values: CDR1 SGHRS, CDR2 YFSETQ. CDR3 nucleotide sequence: TGCGCCAGCAGCTTGGTGGCAGGGGAACAGCCCCAGCATTTT. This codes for CASSLVAGEQPQHF.